The clone carrying this T cell receptor (beta chain) has only one observation. What it binds is not known. The data were taken from a study of T cell responses to AZD1222 COVID-19 vaccine. General study points: There were mostly white British donors and more females than males, and clonal diversity was possibly underestimated.

Method: immunoSEQ multiplex PCR; TCRdb's copy keeps in-frame clones and lacks some. The sample contains roughly 140,000 clones, approximately 91% of which appear only once. Germline V gives CDR1 SGHVS, CDR2 FNYEAQ. Germline trimming cut 0 bases from V and 7 bases from J; bases unmatched to any gene: 7. CDR3 length: 16 residues. The gene calls are TRBV7-6 and TRBJ2-1, with 9 bases lining up with TRBD2. This clonotype was sampled from an adult who received the AZD1222 COVID-19 vaccine. The sample consisted of peripheral blood, taken 28 days after the second AZD1222 dose. CDR3 coding DNA: TGTGCCAGCAGCTTAGCGGCGACTAGCGGAACGAATGAGCAGTTCTTC. This gives the protein CASSLAATSGTNEQFF.